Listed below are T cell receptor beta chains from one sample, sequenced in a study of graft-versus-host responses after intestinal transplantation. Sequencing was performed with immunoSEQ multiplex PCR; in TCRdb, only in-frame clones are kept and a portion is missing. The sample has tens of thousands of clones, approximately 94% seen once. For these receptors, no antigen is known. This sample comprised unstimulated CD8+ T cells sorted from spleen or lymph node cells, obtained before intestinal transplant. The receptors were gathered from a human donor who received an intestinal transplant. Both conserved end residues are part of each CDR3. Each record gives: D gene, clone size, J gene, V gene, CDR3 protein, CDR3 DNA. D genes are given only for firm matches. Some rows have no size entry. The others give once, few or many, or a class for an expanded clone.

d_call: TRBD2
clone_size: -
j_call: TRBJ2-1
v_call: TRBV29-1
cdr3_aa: CSVEGGLANALSSYNEQFF
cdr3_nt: TGCAGCGTTGAAGGGGGACTAGCCAACGCTCTAAGCTCCTACAATGAGCAGTTCTTC

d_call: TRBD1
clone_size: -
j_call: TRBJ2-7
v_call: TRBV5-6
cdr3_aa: CASSATGTALGYEQYF
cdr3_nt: TGTGCCAGCAGCGCTACCGGGACAGCTTTGGGCTACGAGCAGTACTTC

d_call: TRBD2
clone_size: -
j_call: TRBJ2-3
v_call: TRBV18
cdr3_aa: CASSPQGQTSGWTDTQYF
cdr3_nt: TGTGCCAGCTCACCACAGGGTCAGACTAGCGGATGGACAGATACGCAGTATTTT

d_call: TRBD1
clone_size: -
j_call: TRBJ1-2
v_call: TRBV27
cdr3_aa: CASSSNLDRGANYGYTF
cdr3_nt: TGTGCCAGCAGTTCAAACCTCGACAGGGGAGCTAACTATGGCTACACCTTC

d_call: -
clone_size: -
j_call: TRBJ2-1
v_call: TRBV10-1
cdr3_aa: CASSEGGASYNEQFF
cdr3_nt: TGCGCCAGCAGTGAGGGGGGGGCCTCCTACAATGAGCAGTTCTTC

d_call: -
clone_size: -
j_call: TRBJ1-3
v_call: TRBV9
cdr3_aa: CASSALGEVGNTIYF
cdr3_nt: TGTGCCAGCAGCGCCCTAGGTGAGGTTGGGAACACCATATATTTT

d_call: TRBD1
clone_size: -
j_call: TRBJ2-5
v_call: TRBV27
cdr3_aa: CASSRGQVQETQYF
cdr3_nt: TGTGCCAGCAGCAGGGGGCAGGTTCAAGAGACCCAGTACTTC

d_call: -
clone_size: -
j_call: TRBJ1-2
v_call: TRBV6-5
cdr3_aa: CASSGINGAYGYTF
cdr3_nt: TGTGCCAGCAGTGGAATTAACGGGGCCTATGGCTACACCTTC

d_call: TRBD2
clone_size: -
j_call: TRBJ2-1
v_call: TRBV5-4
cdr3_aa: CASSLGLAGGEFF
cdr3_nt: TGTGCCAGCAGCTTGGGGCTAGCGGGAGGAGAATTCTTC

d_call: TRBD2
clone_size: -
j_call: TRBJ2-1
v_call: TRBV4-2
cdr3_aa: CASSQDRVAGPYNEQFF
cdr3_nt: TGTGCCAGCAGCCAAGATCGGGTAGCGGGACCTTACAATGAGCAGTTCTTC

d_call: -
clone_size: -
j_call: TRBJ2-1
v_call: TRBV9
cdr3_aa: CASSVAGTANEQFF
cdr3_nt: TGTGCCAGCAGCGTAGCGGGGACGGCCAATGAGCAGTTCTTC

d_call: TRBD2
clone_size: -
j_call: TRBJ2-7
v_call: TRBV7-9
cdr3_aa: CASSYEWAGGTEQYF
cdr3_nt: TGTGCCAGCAGCTATGAATGGGCGGGAGGAACCGAGCAGTACTTC

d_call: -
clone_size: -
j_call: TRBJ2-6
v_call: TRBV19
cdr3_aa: CASSIDGGSGANVLTF
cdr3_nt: TGTGCCAGTAGTATAGATGGGGGCTCTGGGGCCAACGTCCTGACTTTC

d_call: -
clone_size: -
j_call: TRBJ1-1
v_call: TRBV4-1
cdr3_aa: CASSQRTDRSTEAFF
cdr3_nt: TGCGCCAGCAGCCAGAGGACAGATCGTAGCACTGAAGCTTTCTTT

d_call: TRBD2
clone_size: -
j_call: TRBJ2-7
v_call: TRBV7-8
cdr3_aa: CASSLGEPAGGPLGEQYF
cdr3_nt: TGTGCCAGCAGCTTAGGGGAGCCGGCGGGAGGTCCCTTGGGGGAGCAGTACTTC

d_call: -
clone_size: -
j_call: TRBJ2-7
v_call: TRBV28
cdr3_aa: CASSPTSSYEQYF
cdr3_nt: TGTGCCAGCAGTCCGACTAGCTCCTACGAGCAGTACTTC

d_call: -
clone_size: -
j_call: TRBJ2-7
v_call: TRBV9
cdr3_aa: CASSVGKNPTYEQYF
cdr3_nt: TGTGCCAGCAGCGTAGGCAAGAACCCAACGTACGAGCAGTACTTC

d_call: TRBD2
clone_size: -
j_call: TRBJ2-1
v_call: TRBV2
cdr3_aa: CASSGDREGYNEQFF
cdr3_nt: TGTGCCAGCAGTGGAGACCGGGAGGGGTACAATGAGCAGTTCTTC

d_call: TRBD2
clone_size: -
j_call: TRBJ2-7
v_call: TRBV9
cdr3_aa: CARSVGGSSYEQYF
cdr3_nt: TGTGCCCGCAGCGTGGGGGGGAGCTCCTACGAGCAGTACTTC

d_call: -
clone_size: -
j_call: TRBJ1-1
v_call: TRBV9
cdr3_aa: CASSVGTDSMNTEAFF
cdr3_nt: TGTGCCAGCAGCGTAGGCACAGATTCTATGAACACTGAAGCTTTCTTT

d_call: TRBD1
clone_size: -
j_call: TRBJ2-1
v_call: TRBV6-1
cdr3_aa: CASRPGGSYNEQFF
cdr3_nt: TGTGCCAGCAGGCCAGGGGGCTCCTACAATGAGCAGTTCTTC

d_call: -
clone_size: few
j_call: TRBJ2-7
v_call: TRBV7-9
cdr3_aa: CASSSTSLKTYEQYF
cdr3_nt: TGTGCCAGCAGCTCGACGAGTCTTAAAACCTACGAGCAGTACTTC

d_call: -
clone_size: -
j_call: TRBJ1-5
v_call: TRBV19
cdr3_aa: CASSIDNQPQHF
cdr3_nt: TGTGCCAGTAGTATAGATAACCAGCCCCAGCATTTT

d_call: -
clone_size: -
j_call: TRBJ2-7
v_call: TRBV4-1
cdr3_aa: CASSQESEGYYYEQYF
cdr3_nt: TGCGCCAGCAGCCAAGAATCGGAGGGCTACTACTACGAGCAGTACTTC

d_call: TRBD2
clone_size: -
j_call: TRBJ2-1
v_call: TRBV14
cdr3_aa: CASSFPKRGLAGDDEQFF
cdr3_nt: TGTGCCAGCAGCTTCCCCAAAAGGGGACTAGCGGGAGACGATGAGCAGTTCTTC

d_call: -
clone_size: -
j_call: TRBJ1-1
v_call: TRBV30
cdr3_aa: CAWRENTEAFF
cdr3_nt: TGTGCCTGGAGAGAGAACACTGAAGCTTTCTTT

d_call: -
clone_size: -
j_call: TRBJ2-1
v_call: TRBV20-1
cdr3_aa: CSASERNEQFF
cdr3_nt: TGCAGTGCTAGTGAGAGGAATGAGCAGTTCTTC

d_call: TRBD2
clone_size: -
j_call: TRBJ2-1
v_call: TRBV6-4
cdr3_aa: CASSGTSGSNEQFF
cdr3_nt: TGTGCCAGCAGTGGGACTAGCGGGAGCAATGAGCAGTTCTTC

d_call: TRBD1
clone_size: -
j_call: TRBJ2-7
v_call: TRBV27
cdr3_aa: CASSMTGIPYEQYF
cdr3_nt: TGTGCCAGCAGCATGACAGGGATCCCCTACGAGCAGTACTTC

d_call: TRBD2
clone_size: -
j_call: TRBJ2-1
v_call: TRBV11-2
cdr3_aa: CASSFMREAMDEQFF
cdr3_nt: TGTGCCAGCAGCTTTATGCGGGAGGCCATGGATGAGCAGTTCTTC

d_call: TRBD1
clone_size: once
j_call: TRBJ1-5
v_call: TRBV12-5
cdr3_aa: CASADRDQPQHF
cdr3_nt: TGTGCTAGTGCTGACAGGGATCAGCCCCAGCATTTT

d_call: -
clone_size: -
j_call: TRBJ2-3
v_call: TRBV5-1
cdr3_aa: CASRGLFGDTDTQYF
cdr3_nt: TGCGCCAGCAGGGGACTTTTTGGGGACACAGATACGCAGTATTTT

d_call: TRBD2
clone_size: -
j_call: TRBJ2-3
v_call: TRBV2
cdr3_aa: CASSVSVREGTTETDTQYF
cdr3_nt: TGTGCCAGCAGTGTTTCCGTGCGGGAGGGGACAACAGAAACAGATACGCAGTATTTT

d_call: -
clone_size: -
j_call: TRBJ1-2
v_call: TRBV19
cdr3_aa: CASTSAPGQRYGYTF
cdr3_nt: TGTGCCAGTACCTCCGCTCCGGGCCAGAGGTATGGCTACACCTTC

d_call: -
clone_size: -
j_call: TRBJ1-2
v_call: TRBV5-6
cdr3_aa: CASSSDPGPYGYTF
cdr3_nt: TGTGCCAGCAGCTCGGACCCGGGCCCCTATGGCTACACCTTC

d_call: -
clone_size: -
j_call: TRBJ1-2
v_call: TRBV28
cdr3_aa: CASSYNRVYYGYTF
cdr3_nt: TGTGCCAGCAGTTATAACAGGGTATACTATGGCTACACCTTC

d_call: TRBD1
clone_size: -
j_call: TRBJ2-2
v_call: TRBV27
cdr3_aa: CASSSEQGAAGELFF
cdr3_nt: TGTGCCAGCAGTTCGGAACAGGGGGCTGCCGGGGAGCTGTTTTTT

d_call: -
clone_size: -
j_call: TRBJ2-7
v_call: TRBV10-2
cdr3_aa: CASQDTSYEQYF
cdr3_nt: TGCGCCAGCCAGGACACCTCCTACGAGCAGTACTTC

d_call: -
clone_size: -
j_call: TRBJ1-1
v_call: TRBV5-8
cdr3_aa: CASSLGDILNTEAFF
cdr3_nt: TGTGCCAGCTCGCTAGGGGACATCCTGAACACTGAAGCTTTCTTT

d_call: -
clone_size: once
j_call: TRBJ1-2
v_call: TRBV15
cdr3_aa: CATSRDRIGDYGYTF
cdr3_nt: TGTGCCACCAGCAGAGATCGGATAGGGGACTATGGCTACACCTTC

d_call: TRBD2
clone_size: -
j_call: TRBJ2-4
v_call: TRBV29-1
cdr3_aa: CSVLPLAENIQCF
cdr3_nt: TGCAGCGTTCTGCCCCTAGCGGAAAACATTCAGTGCTTC

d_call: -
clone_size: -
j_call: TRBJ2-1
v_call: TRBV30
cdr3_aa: CAWSGRGGPYEQFF
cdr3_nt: TGTGCCTGGAGCGGTAGGGGGGGACCTTATGAGCAGTTCTTC

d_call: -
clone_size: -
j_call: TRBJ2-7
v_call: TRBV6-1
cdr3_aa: CASRGTPPYEQYF
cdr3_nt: TGTGCCAGCAGGGGTACTCCCCCCTACGAGCAGTACTTC

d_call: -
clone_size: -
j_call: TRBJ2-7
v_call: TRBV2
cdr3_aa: CASSEAGFYEQYF
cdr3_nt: TGTGCCAGCAGTGAGGCAGGCTTCTACGAGCAGTACTTC

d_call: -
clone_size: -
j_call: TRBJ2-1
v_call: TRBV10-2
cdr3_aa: CATEKYSYNEQFF
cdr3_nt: TGCGCCACGGAAAAGTACTCCTACAATGAGCAGTTCTTC

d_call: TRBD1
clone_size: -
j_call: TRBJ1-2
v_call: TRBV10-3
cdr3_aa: CATTTGGDYGYTF
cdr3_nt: TGTGCCACAACGACAGGGGGGGACTATGGCTACACCTTC

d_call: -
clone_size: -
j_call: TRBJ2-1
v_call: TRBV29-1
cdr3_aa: CSVEGVLIAESYNEQFF
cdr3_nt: TGCAGCGTTGAAGGGGTACTGATAGCGGAGTCCTACAATGAGCAGTTCTTC

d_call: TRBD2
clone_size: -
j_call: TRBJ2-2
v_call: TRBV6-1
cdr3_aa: CASSIAGETGELFF
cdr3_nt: TGTGCCAGCAGCATAGCGGGAGAGACCGGGGAGCTGTTTTTT

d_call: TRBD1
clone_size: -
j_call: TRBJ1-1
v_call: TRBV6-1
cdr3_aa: CASSEDRGNTEAFF
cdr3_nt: TGTGCCAGCAGTGAAGACAGGGGGAACACTGAAGCTTTCTTT

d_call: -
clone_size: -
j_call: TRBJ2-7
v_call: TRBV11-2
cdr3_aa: CASSSSPRGAYEQYF
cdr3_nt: TGTGCCAGCAGCTCCTCCCCCAGGGGAGCCTACGAGCAGTACTTC

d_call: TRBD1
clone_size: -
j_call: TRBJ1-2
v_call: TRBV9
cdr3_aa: CASSVGGQGFGYTF
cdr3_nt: TGTGCCAGCAGCGTAGGGGGACAGGGATTTGGCTACACCTTC

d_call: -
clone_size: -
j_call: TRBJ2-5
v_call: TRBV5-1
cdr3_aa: CASSTPWVDGGPETQYF
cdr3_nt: TGCGCCAGCAGCACACCCTGGGTAGACGGGGGGCCCGAGACCCAGTACTTC

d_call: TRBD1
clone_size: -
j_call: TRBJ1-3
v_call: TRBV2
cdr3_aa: CASSDRGPGNTIYF
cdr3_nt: TGTGCCAGCAGTGACAGGGGGCCCGGAAACACCATATATTTT

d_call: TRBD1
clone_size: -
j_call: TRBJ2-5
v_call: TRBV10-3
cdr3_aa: CAIRRQGPGETQYF
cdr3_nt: TGTGCCATCAGGAGACAGGGACCGGGGGAGACCCAGTACTTC

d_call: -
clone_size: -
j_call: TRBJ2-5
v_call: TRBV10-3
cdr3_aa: CAISVGLKYQETQYF
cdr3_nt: TGTGCCATCAGTGTCGGGCTCAAGTACCAAGAGACCCAGTACTTC

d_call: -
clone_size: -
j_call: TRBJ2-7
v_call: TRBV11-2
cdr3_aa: CASSLLGGRDTTYEQYF
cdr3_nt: TGTGCCAGCAGCTTGTTAGGAGGCCGGGACACTACCTACGAGCAGTACTTC

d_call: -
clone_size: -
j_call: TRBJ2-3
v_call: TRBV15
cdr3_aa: CATGEGACTDTQYF
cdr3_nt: TGTGCCACCGGGGAAGGGGCTTGCACAGATACGCAGTATTTT